The entry below gives a single T cell receptor (beta chain) sequence along with its context. This clone was observed a handful of times. Its antigen remains unidentified. Base quality data are lacking; no much larger clone is found one base away. TCR beta CDR3 regions were amplified from genomic DNA by bias-controlled multiplex PCR with the immunoSEQ v3 hsTCRB kit. The TCR libraries were sequenced on an Illumina NextSeq 500 to roughly 1.8 million read pairs for survey level or about 4.5-6 million read pairs for deep level. The authors processed their data as follows. V, D and J genes were assigned, non-productive sequences were removed, and clonality was reported by immunoSEQ Analyzer software. To compare repertoires between infused TIL and blood, productive Simpson clonality was used along with the Morisita overlap index of productive TRB rearrangements. TCRdb took this table from immuneACCESS and kept in-frame rearrangements with V and J called. Such tables lack part of the clones; where checked against another copy, unresolved V genes explain under half of the gap, and the rest is unexplained. V, J and clone size were drawn from that table, and D and trimming were deduced from the DNA. Recorded for this sample are several thousand clones; over 60% of them occurred a single time. Of the sample, over 9.5% is held by the ten largest clones.

The germline V gene (reference sequence) specifies MNHNY as CDR1 and SVGAGI as CDR2. From cysteine to phenylalanine, the CDR3 is 12 amino acids long. CDR3 DNA is the only sequence kept; it has 36 bases, read in frame from the first base. Trimming leaves V shorter by 6 bases and J shorter by 8 bases, with the junction holding 5 bases beyond the gene matches. The sample's time point label, decoded: pre-treatment sample, taken before nivolumab and TIL therapy. The baseline tumor samples were excised metastases, mostly pleural nodules or supraclavicular lymph nodes, taken from the same resection that was used to grow TIL. Tumors were harvested before any PD-1/PD-L1 blockade; patients then received nivolumab, and those progressing received lymphodepletion, expanded TIL infusion and IL-2. A phase I trial run at two centers enrolled adults with stage 4 NSCLC between late 2017 and January 2020. The samples were obtained from a phase I trial that was single-arm and open-label and tested tumor-infiltrating lymphocyte therapy combined with nivolumab in advanced non-small cell lung cancer. Portions of each resected tumor were snap-frozen in liquid nitrogen and were stored at -80 degrees C. Tumor regions of interest were selected on H&E sections using laser-capture macrodissection, ground into about 15 mg aliquots, and extracted using Qiagen Allprep kits.

The source of the sample is a study of TIL therapy for anti-PD-1-resistant metastatic lung cancer (dated by TCRdb to the early 2020s). Regarding the research as a whole: Enrolled patients had a median age of roughly 50 years (range roughly 38-75) and a median tumor PD-L1 proportion score of less than 7.5%. Most of the cohort had lung adenocarcinoma, a few tumors were EGFR-mutant and two were ALK-rearranged, and half of the patients were current or former smokers. Across the cohort, whole-exome sequencing showed a median non-synonymous tumor mutation burden of 1.5 mutations per megabase. T cell receptor beta sequencing of tumor and peripheral blood was used to follow clonotypes across the tumor, the expanded TIL product and serial blood samples.

What the work shows at the level of the full study, not this receptor alone: Clonal turnover during TIL culture was high, and many clones enriched in the product were not detected in the baseline tumor, suggesting clonal contraction rather than faithful expansion. The study protocol defined all tumor marker inferences as exploratory. Compared with baseline intratumoral T cells, expanded TIL cultures were more clonal and less diverse (median clonality around 6% vs 30%, p < 0.0001). Generalizability was limited because the cohort was highly selected, with more treatment-naive, never-smoker and oncogene-addicted patients included than is typical.

Recombination connected TRBV6-6 to TRBJ1-2; the central 8 bases match TRBD1. This TCR was sampled from a person aged 25 to 79 with non-small cell lung cancer. Sequenced here: tumor tissue, sampled at baseline. In nucleotides, the sequence is TGTGCCAGCAGCCCGACAGGGGAAGGCTACACCTTC. The translation is CASSPTGEGYTF.